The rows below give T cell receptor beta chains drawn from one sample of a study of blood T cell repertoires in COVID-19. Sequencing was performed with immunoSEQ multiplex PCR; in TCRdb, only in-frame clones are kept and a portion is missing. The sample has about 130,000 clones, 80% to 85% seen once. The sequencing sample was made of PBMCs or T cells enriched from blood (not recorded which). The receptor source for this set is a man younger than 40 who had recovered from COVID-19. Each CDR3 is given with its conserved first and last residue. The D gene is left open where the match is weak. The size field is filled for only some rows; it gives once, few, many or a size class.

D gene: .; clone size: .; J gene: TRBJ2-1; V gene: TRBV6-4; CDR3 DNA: TGTGCCAGCAGTGAAGGGGCGGCCTACAATGAGCAGTTCTTC; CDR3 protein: CASSEGAAYNEQFF
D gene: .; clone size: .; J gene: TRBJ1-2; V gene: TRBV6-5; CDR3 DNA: TGTGCCAGCAGTTACCTGCCGGAGAACTATGGCTACACCTTC; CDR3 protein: CASSYLPENYGYTF
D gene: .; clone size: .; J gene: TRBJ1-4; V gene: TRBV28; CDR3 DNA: TGTGCCAGCAGTTCCTCGGGTTTAGTAACTAATGAAAAACTGTTTTTT; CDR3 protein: CASSSSGLVTNEKLFF
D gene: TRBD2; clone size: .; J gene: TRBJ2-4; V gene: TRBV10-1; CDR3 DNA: TGCGCCAGCACCGATGGGGGTGGCGGGGGGTCCTGCAAAAACATTCAGTACTTC; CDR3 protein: CASTDGGGGGSCKNIQYF
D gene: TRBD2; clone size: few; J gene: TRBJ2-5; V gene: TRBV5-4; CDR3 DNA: TGTGCCAGCAGCCCGACTAGCGGGAGGGTGGAGACCCAGTACTTC; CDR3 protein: CASSPTSGRVETQYF
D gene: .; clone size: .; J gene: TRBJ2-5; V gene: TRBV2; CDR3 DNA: TGTGCCAGCAGTGAAAATTGGCAGGGAGAGACCCAGTACTTC; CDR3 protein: CASSENWQGETQYF
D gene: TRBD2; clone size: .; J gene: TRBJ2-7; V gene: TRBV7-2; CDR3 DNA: TGTGCCAGCAGCTCGACTAGCGGGAGGCCAGAGCAGTACTTC; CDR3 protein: CASSSTSGRPEQYF
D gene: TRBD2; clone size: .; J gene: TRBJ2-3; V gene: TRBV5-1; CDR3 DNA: TGCGCCAGCAGCTTGCGGTGGCTAGCGGAGACAGATACGCAGTATTTT; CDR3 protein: CASSLRWLAETDTQYF
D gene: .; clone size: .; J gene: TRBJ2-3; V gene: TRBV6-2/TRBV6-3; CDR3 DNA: TGTGCCAGCAGCCACGGGGGTGGTTATACAGATACGCAGTATTTT; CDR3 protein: CASSHGGGYTDTQYF
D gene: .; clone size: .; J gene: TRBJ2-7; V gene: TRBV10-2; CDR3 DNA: TGCGCCAGCAGTGAGAGGGGGGGAGTGAACTACGAGCAGTACTTC; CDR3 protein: CASSERGGVNYEQYF
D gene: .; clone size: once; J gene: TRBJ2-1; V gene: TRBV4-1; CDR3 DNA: TGCGCCAGCAGCCAACTCACCAGGGCCCATGAGCAGTTCTTC; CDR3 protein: CASSQLTRAHEQFF
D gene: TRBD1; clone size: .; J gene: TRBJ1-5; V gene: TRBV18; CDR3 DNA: TGTGCCAGCTCACCGGGACAGGGAAATTTTAATCAGCCCCAGCATTTT; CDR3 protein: CASSPGQGNFNQPQHF
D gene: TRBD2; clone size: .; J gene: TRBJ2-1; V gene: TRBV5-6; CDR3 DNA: TGTGCCAGCAGCCCTAGCGGGAGGCCGAGCGATGAGCAGTTCTTC; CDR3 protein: CASSPSGRPSDEQFF
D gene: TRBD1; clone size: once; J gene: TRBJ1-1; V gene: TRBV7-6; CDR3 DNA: TGTGCCAGCAGCTTACAACAGGGGGGGAACACTGAAGCTTTCTTT; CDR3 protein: CASSLQQGGNTEAFF
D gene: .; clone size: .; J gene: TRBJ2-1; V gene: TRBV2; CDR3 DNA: TGTGCCAGCACCCCAGCCGGGGGTCGGGGTGAGCAGTTCTTC; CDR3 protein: CASTPAGGRGEQFF
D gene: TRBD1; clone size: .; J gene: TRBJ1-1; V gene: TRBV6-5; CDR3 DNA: TGTGCCAGCAAGCTACAGGGGGCCGGAAATTTTGAAGCTTTCTTT; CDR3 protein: CASKLQGAGNFEAFF
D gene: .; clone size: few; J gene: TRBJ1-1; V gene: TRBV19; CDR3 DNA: TGTGCCAGTAGTGGGTCCTGGTGGGGGACTCCGGACCTGAACACTGAAGCTTTCTTT; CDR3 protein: CASSGSWWGTPDLNTEAFF
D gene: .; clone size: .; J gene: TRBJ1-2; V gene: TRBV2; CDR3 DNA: TGTGCCAGCAGTGAAGCGCTTCAACATAACTATGGCTACACCTTC; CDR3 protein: CASSEALQHNYGYTF
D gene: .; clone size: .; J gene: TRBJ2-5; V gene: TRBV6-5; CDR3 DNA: TGTGCCAGCAGCCGCGGGACAGACACGGGTGGGACCCAGTACTTC; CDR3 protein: CASSRGTDTGGTQYF
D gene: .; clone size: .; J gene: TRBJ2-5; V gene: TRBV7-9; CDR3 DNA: TGTGCCAGCAGCTTAGTTTCCAACCAAGAGACCCAGTACTTC; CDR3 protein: CASSLVSNQETQYF
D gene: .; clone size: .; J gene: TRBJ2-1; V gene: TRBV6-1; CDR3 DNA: TGTGCCAGCAGTGAAGGTCGGAGGGTCACCTACAATGAGCAGTTCTTC; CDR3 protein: CASSEGRRVTYNEQFF
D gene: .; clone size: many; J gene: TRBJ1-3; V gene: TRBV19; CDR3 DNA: TGTGCCAGTCGACCGACAGGTTCCTCTGGAAACACCATATATTTT; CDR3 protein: CASRPTGSSGNTIYF
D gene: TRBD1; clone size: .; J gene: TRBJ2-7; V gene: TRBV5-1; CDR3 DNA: TGCGCCAGCAGGACAGGGGTGTCCTCCTACGAGCAGTACTTC; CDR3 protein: CASRTGVSSYEQYF
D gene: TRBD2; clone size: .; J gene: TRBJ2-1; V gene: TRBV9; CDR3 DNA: TGTGCCAGCAGCGTAGCGACGGCTAGCGGGAGCCCACTCTCCTACAATGAGCAGTTCTTC; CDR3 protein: CASSVATASGSPLSYNEQFF
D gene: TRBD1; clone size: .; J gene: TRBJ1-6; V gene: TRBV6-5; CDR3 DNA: TGTGCCAGCACTTACACCCGGGACAGCTATAATTCACCCCTCCACTTT; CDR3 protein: CASTYTRDSYNSPLHF
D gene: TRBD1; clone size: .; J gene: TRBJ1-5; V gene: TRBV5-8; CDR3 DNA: TGTGCCAGCAGCTTGGTAGAGACAGGGAATCAGCCCCAGCATTTT; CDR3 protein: CASSLVETGNQPQHF
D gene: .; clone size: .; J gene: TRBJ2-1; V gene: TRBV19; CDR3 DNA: TGTGCCAGTAGTCGCGACTCCTCAAACAATGAGCAGTTCTTC; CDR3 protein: CASSRDSSNNEQFF
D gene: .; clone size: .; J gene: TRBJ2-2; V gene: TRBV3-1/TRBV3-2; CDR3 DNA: TGTGCCAGCCGAGACAGAACCACCGGGGAGCTGTTTTTT; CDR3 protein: CASRDRTTGELFF
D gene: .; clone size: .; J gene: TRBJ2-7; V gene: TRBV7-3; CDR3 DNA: TGTGCCAGCAGCTTCGGTGTCCGGCGCGGGCCTCCCTACGAGCAGTACTTC; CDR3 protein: CASSFGVRRGPPYEQYF
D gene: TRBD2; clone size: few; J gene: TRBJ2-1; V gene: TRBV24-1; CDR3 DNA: TGTGCCACCAGTCCAGCGGGAGTCCCCTCCTCTTACAATGAGCAGTTCTTC; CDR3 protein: CATSPAGVPSSYNEQFF
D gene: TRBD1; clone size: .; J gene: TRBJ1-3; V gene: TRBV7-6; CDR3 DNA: TGTGCCAGCAGTCTTAGACAGGGGGCTGCTGGAAACACCATATATTTT; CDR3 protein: CASSLRQGAAGNTIYF
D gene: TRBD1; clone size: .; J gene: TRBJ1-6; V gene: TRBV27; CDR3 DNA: TGTGCCAGCAGTTGGGGACAGTCTAATTCACCCCTCCACTTT; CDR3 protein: CASSWGQSNSPLHF
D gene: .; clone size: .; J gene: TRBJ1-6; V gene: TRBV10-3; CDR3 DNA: TGTGCCATCAGTGACCCGGAGAGCTCCTATAATTCACCCCTCCACTTT; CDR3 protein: CAISDPESSYNSPLHF
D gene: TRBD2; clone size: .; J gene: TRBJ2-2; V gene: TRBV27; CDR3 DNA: TGTGCCAGCAGCCTTAGCGGGAGGAACACCGGGGAGCTGTTTTTT; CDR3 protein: CASSLSGRNTGELFF
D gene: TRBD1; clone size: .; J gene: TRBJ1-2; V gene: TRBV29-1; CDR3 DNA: TGCAGCGTCCTGACAGGGGCAAACTATGGCTACACCTTC; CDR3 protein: CSVLTGANYGYTF
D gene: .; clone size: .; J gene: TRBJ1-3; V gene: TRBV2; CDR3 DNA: TGTGCCAGCAATAGTGAGAGAGAATTTTTT; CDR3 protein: CASNSEREFF
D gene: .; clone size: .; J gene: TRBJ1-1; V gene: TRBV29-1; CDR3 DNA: TGCAGCGGCAGAACAGGGAGCACTGAAGCTTTCTTT; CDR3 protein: CSGRTGSTEAFF
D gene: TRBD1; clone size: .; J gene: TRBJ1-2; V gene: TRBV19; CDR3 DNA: TGTGCCAGTAGGGACAGGTACTATGGCTACACCTTC; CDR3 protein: CASRDRYYGYTF
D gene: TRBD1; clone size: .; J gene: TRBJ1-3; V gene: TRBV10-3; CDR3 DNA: TGTGCCATTGACAGGGGTTTCGGAAACACCATATATTTT; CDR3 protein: CAIDRGFGNTIYF
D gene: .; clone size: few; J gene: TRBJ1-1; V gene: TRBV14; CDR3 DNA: TGTGCCAGCAGAATTAGCGGGGGCACTGAAGCTTTCTTT; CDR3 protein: CASRISGGTEAFF